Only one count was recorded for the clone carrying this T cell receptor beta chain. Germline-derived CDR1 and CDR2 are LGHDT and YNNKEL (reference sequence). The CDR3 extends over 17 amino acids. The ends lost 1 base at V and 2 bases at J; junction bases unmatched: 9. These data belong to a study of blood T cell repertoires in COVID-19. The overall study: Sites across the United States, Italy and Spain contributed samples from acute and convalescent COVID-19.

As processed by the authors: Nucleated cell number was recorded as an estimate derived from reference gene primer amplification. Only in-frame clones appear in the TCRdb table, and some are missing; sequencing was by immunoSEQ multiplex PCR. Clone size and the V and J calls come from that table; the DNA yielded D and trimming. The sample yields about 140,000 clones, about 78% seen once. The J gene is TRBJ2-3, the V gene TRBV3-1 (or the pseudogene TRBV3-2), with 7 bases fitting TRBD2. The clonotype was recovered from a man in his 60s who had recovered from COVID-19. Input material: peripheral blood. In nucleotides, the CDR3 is TGTGCCAGCAGCCAAGGGCTAGCGGTTTTCGTCACAGATACGCAGTATTTT. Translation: CASSQGLAVFVTDTQYF.